This is a list of T cell receptor beta chains from one sample in a study of T cells after posttransplantation cyclophosphamide. This table comes from immunoSEQ multiplex PCR, and its TCRdb copy is limited to in-frame clones, with some not included. This sample has roughly 34,000 clones, each found more than once. Specimen: PBMCs. All receptors derive from a woman in her twenties or thirties in good health and a related stem cell transplant donor. CDR3s include the opening cysteine and the closing phenylalanine or tryptophan. Fields, in order: V gene, clone size, D gene, J gene, CDR3 DNA, CDR3 protein. A D gene is named only where the DNA matches it firmly. Where a row states a size, it is once, few, many or the class of an expanded clone; other rows omit it.

>TRBV10-3|-|TRBD2|TRBJ2-5
TGTGCCATCAGTGATACCCTAGCGGGGGGGGGAGAGACCCAGTACTTC
CAISDTLAGGGETQYF
>TRBV29-1|few|-|TRBJ1-1
TGCAGCGTTGACGGGGATAGGGCTGAAGCTTTCTTT
CSVDGDRAEAFF
>TRBV9|-|-|TRBJ2-3
TGTGCCAGCAGCGTAGAGGGTTTGACCACAGATACGCAGTATTTT
CASSVEGLTTDTQYF
>TRBV19|many|TRBD2|TRBJ2-5
TGTGCCAGCAGCCGAGGGGAGGGACTGGTTGAGACCCAGTACTTC
CASSRGEGLVETQYF
>TRBV28|many|-|TRBJ1-3
TGTGCCAGCAGCTATAAGTTTCGTGACAGTTCCTCTGGAAACACCATATATTTT
CASSYKFRDSSSGNTIYF
>TRBV4-2|many|-|TRBJ2-7
TGTGCCAGCAGCCAAGATGCCCGGTACGAGCAGTACTTC
CASSQDARYEQYF
>TRBV4-3|many|-|TRBJ2-1
TGCGCCAGCAGCCAAGTAATTACCAGGGGTTACAATGAGCAGTTCTTC
CASSQVITRGYNEQFF
>TRBV6-6|many|-|TRBJ1-5
TGTGCCAGCAGCCCCGGGGTGATAAACAATCAGCCCCAGCATTTT
CASSPGVINNQPQHF
>TRBV5-4|many|-|TRBJ1-2
TGTGCCAGCAGCTCCAGGGTTACTAACTATGGCTACACCTTC
CASSSRVTNYGYTF
>TRBV7-9|many|TRBD1|TRBJ1-3
TGTGCCAGCAGCTCCAGGGGGTTGGGAAACACCATATATTTT
CASSSRGLGNTIYF
>TRBV12-3/TRBV12-4|many|-|TRBJ1-5
TGTGCCAGCAGATCTACAGGGAATCAGCCCCAGCATTTT
CASRSTGNQPQHF
>TRBV7-2|many|-|TRBJ1-6
TGTGCCAGCAGCCCGAGGGCAGGGAGAGTCGGCTCCTATAATTCACCCCTCCACTTT
CASSPRAGRVGSYNSPLHF